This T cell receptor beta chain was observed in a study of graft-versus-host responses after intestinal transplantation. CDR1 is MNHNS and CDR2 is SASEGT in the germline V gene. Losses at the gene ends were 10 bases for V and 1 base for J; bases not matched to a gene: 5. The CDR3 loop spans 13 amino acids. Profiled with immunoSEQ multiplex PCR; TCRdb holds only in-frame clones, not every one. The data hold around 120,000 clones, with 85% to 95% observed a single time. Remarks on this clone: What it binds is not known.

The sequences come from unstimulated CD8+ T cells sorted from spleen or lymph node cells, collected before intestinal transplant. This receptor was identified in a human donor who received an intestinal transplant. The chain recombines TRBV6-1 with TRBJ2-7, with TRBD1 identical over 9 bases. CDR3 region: CATRDRDSYEQYF. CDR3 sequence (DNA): TGTGCCACCCGGGACAGGGATTCCTACGAGCAGTACTTC.